The clone carrying this T cell receptor (beta chain) has only a few counts. The CDR3 is made up of 15 amino acids. After removal of 8 bases from V and 1 base from J, the junction contained 9 bases not matched to a gene. The germline V gene has CDR1 MNHEY and CDR2 SMNVEV (reference sequence). TCRbeta library preparation incorporated unique molecular identifiers. Each CDR3 protein is one row after TCRdb ran MiXCR on the PCR reads. The table lists over 150,000 distinct CDR3 sequences, 13% to 15% of them singletons, with less than 15% in the top ten. This sample was taken from a study of T-cell reconstitution after alpha-beta-depleted transplantation in children.

This receptor was identified in a human donor who donated a stem cell graft to a child with acute lymphoblastic leukemia. The rearrangement joins TRBV27 to TRBJ2-7; 9 bases are a match to TRBD1. The sequences come from PBMCs from the stem cell graft donor, collected from the stem cell graft. The CDR3 reads CASSGTGRGSYEQYF. DNA of the CDR3: TGTGCCAGCTCCGGGACAGGGAGGGGGTCCTACGAGCAGTACTTC.